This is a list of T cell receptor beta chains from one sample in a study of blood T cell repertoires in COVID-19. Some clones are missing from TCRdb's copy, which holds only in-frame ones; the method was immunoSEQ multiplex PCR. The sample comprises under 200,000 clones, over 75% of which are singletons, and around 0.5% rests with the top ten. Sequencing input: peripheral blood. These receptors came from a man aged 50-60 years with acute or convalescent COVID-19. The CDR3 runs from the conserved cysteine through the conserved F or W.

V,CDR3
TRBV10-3,CAISEQDSYEQYF
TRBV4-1,CASSQRVFGGNTIYF
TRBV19,CASSIVRDSYNEQFF
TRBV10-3,CAITEGGGADTQYF
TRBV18,CASSPGLVGNEQFF
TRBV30,CAWKQGGGNTIYF
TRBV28,CASARDMDTEAFF
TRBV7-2,CASSSPGQGGEETQYF
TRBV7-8,CASSLASLGANTEAFF
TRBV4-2,CASSQDMTSNEQFF
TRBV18,CASSPRRTGVPEAFF
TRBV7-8,CASSLQGARREKLFF
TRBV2,CASIGGGETQYF
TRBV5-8,CASSLARQGGIDTEAFF
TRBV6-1,CASSDEYRVLISPLHF
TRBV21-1,CASSREGLYQETQYF
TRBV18,CASSPTRGTSGANVLTF
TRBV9,CASSEGQSTDTQYF
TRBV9,CASSVGTSGRSGEQFF
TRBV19,CASKRSGVEKLFF
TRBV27,CASSPPGQGGRPGHNEQFF
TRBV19,CASSSAGLNNQPQHF
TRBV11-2,CASSLDPGGTWSQYF
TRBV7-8,CASSLFGGVDNEQFF
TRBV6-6,CASSRGFGDSPLHF
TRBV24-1,CATSDPFSGTGGAGELFF
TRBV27,CASSPRLPTGARVSPLHF
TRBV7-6,CASSLAAGWGEKLFF
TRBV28,CASSQSVAQETQYF
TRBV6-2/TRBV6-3,CASSRGGASTDTQYF
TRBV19,CASSNSGTVGNTIYF
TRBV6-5,CASAAALNTEAFF
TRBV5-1,CASSQQGLPGPETQYF
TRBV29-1,CSTRPSFGTDTQYF
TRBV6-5,CASSLQGIAFF
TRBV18,CASSSPGGLDQPQHF
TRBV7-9,CASSSQGWVSEQYF
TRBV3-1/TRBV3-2,CASSQEAGFNYGYTF
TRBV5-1,CASSLGQSYNEQFF
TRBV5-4,CASRWDRETQYF
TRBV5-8,CASSDSFNWNKAF
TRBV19,CASSIWEIGEAFF
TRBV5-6,CASSLGWGLGQPQHF
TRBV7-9,CASSTVTGVGANVLTF
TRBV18,CASSPPTNGAYEQYF
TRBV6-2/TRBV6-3,CASSYSLLENTEAFF
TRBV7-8,CASSLGGAVDEQFF